This TCR beta chain comes out of a study of T cell responses to AZD1222 COVID-19 vaccine. On this clone: Antigen specificity is unknown.

Sequenced by immunoSEQ multiplex PCR; TCRdb stores in-frame clones only, minus some. This sample yields 90,000 or so clones, of which over 75% are seen a single time; roughly 5% belongs to the top ten. Study results and limitations: Unmutated variant regions are reportedly targeted by nearly half of spike-specific TCRs. At baseline, just a handful of AZD1222 recipients tested seropositive.

The J segment lost 1 base and the V segment lost 5 bases, leaving 1 base of the junction unmatched. From germline, CDR1 is SNHLY and CDR2 FYNNEI. The CDR3 extends over 14 amino acids. This sequence joins TRBV2 and TRBJ2-2; 7 bases are shared with TRBD1. This receptor was identified in an adult who received the AZD1222 COVID-19 vaccine. The sample here was peripheral blood, taken 28 days after the second AZD1222 dose. The CDR3 is CASSRDRNTGELFF. The CDR3 DNA reads TGTGCCAGCAGTCGGGACAGGAACACCGGGGAGCTGTTTTTT.